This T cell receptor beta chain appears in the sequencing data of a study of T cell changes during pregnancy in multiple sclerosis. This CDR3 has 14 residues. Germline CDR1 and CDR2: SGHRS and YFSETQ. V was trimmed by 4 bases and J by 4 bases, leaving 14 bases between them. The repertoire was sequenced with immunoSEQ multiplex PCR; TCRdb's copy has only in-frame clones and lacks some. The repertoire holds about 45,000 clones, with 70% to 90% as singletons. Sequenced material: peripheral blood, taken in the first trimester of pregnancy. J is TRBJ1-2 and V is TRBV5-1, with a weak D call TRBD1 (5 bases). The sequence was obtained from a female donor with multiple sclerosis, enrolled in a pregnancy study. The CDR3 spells CASSQGRGGYGYTF. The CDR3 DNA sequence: TGCGCCAGCAGCCAGGGTCGCGGGGGCTATGGCTACACCTTC.